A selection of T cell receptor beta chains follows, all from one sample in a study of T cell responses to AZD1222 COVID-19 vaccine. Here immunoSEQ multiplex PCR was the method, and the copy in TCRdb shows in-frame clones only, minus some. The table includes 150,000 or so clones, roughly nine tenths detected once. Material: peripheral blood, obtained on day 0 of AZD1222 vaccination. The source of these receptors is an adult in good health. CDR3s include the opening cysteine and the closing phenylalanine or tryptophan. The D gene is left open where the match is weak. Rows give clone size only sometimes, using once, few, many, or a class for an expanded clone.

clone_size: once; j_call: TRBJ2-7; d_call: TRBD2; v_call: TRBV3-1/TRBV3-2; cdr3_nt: TGTGCCAGCAGCCTCGGGACTAGCGGGAGCTACGAGCAGTACTTC; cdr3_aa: CASSLGTSGSYEQYF
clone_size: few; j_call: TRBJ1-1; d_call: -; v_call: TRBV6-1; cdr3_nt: TGTGCCAGCAGTGAAGGGCGAAGGACTGTTTGGAACACTGAAGCTTTCTTT; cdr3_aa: CASSEGRRTVWNTEAFF
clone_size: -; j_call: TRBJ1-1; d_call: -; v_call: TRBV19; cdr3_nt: TGTGCCAGTAGTATGTTGACAGATACTGAAGCTTTCTTT; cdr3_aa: CASSMLTDTEAFF
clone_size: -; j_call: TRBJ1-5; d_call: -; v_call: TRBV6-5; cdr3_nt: TGTGCCAGCAGTTACAATAGCAATCAGCCCCAGCATTTT; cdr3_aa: CASSYNSNQPQHF
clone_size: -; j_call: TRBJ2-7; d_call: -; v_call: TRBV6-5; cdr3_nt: TGTGCCAGCAGTTCTTACCTTGGGGCCACTTCCGACGAGCAGTACTTC; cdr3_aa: CASSSYLGATSDEQYF
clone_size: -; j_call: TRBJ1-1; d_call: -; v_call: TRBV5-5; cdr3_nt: TGTGCCAGCGGCAGGACAGCGAACACTGAAGCTTTCTTT; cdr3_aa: CASGRTANTEAFF
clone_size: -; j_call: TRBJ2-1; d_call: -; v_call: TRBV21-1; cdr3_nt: TGTGCCAGCAGCAAAGGAAGGGGTAGCGGCAGGTGGCCCTACAATGAGCAGTTCTTC; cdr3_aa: CASSKGRGSGRWPYNEQFF
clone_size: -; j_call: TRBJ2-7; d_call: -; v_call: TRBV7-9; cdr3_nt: TGTGCCAGCAGCTTGGTGGACCGGACCTACGAGCAGTACTTC; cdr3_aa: CASSLVDRTYEQYF
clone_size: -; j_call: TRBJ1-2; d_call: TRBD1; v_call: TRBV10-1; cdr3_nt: TGCGCCAGCAGTGGGACAGGGATATATGGCTACACCTTC; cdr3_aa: CASSGTGIYGYTF
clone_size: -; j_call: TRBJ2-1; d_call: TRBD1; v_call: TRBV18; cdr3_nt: TGTGCCAGCTCCGAAGACCAGGGGGCGATTGAGCAGTTCTTC; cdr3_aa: CASSEDQGAIEQFF
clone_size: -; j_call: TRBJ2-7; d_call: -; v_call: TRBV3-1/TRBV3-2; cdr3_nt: TGTGCCAGCAGCCAAGGGAACTACGACGAGCAGTACTTC; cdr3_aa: CASSQGNYDEQYF
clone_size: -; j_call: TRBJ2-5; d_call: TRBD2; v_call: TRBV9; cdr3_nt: TGTGCCAGCAGCCCAGGATCGGGACTAGCTCAAGAGACCCAGTACTTC; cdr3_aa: CASSPGSGLAQETQYF
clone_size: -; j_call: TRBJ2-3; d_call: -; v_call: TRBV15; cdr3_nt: TGTGCCACCAGCAGAGATCTTCCAGATACGCAGTATTTT; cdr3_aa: CATSRDLPDTQYF
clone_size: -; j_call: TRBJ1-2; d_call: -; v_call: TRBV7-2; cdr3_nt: TGTGCCAGCAGCTTGGGGCCACCATATGGCTACACCTTC; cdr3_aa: CASSLGPPYGYTF
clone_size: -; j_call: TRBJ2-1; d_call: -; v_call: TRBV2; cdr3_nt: TGTGCCAGCGAGGGGAGCTCCTACAATGAGCAGTTCTTC; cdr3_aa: CASEGSSYNEQFF
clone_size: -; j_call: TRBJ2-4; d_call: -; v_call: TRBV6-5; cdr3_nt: TGTGCCAGCAGTCCGGGACTGCTAGCCAAAAACATTCAGTACTTC; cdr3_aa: CASSPGLLAKNIQYF
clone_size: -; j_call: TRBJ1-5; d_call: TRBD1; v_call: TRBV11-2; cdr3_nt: TGTGCCAGCAGCCGGACGGGGACAGACAATCAGCCCCAGCATTTT; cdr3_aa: CASSRTGTDNQPQHF
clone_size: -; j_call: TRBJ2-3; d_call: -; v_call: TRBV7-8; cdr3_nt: TGTGCCAGCAGCGCCCGACTAGTGCAGAATCCAGATACGCAGTATTTT; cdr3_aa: CASSARLVQNPDTQYF
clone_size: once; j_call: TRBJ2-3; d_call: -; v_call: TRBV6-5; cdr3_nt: TGTGCCAGCATAGCGCGCCAGATCACAGATACGCAGTATTTT; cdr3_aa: CASIARQITDTQYF
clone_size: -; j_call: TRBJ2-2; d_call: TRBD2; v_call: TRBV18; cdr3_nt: TGTGCCAGCTCCTCCATGGTGGCTAGCGGGAACACCGGGGAGCTGTTTTTT; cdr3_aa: CASSSMVASGNTGELFF
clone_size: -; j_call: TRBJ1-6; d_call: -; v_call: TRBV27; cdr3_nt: TGTGCCAGCAGTTTATCGAGGGGGTATAATTCACCCCTCCACTTT; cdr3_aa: CASSLSRGYNSPLHF
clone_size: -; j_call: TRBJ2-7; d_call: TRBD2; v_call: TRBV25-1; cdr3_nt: TGTGCCAGCAGTGACGGTAGCGGGAGGGCTCAGTCGGAGCAGTACTTC; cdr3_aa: CASSDGSGRAQSEQYF
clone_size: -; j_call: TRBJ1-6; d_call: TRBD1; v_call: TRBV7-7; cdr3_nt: TGTGCCAGCAGTTCTTTACGTTCTGGACAGGGAGGTTCACCCCTCCACTTT; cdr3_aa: CASSSLRSGQGGSPLHF
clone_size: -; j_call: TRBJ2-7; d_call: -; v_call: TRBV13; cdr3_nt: TGTGCCAGCAGCCCCCGCCGGGACGAGTCCTACGAGCAGTACTTC; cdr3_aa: CASSPRRDESYEQYF
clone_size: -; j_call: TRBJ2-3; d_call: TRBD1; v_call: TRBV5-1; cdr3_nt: TGCGCCAGCAGCACGGGACAGATCACAGATACGCAGTATTTT; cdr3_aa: CASSTGQITDTQYF
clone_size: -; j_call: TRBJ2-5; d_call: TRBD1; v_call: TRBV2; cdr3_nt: TGTGCCAGCAGTGCAAACCCGGGACAGCAAGAGACCCAGTACTTC; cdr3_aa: CASSANPGQQETQYF
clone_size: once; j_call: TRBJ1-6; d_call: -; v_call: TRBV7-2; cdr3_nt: TGTGCCAGCAGCTTATATAATTCACCCCTCCACTTT; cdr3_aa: CASSLYNSPLHF
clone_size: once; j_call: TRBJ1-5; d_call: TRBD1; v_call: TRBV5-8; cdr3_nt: TGTGCCAGCAGTTCCGGGACAGGGGGCTTTCAGCCCCAGCATTTT; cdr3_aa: CASSSGTGGFQPQHF
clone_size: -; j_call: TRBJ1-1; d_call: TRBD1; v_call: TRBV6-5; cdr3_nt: TGTGCCAGCAGTTTGTTCGGGACAGCCTTGAACACTGAAGCTTTCTTT; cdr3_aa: CASSLFGTALNTEAFF
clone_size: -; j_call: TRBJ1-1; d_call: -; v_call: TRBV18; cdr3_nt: TGTGCCAGCTCACCACTTCAGGGGGAAGCTTTCTTT; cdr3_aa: CASSPLQGEAFF
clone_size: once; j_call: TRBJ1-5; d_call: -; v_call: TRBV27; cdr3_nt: TGTGCCAGCAGTTTTGGGGGAAGCAATCAGCCCCAGCATTTT; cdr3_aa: CASSFGGSNQPQHF
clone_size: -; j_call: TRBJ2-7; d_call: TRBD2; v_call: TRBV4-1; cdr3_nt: TGCGCCAGCAGCGGAGGGACTAGCGGGACCTACGAGCAGTACTTC; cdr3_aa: CASSGGTSGTYEQYF
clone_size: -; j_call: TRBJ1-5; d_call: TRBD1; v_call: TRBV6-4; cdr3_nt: TGTGCCAGCAGCCGACAGGGGGCTCGATTTAGGGATCGCAATCAGCCCCAGCATTTT; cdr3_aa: CASSRQGARFRDRNQPQHF
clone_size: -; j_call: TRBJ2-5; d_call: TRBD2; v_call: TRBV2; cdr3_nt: TGTGCCAGCAGTGATTCTAGCGGGGCGGAGACCCAGTACTTC; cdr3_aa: CASSDSSGAETQYF
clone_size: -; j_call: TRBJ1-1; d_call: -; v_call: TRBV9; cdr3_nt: TGTGCCAGCAGCGTAGATGGACAATCCACTGAAGCTTTCTTT; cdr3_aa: CASSVDGQSTEAFF
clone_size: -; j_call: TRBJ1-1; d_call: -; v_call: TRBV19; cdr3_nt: TGTGCCAGTAAATCTGATTGGAGGAACACTGAAGCTTTCTTT; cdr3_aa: CASKSDWRNTEAFF
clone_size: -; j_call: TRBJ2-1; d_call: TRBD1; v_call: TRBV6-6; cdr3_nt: TGTGCCAGCAGCAACGGTCGACAGGGTAGGAGCAGACGCTCCTACAATGAGCAGTTCTTC; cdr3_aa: CASSNGRQGRSRRSYNEQFF
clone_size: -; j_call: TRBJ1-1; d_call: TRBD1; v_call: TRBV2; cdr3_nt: TGTGCCAGCAGTCCACGACAGGGTTCGGCTGAAGCTTTCTTT; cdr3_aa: CASSPRQGSAEAFF